Listed here are 22 T cell receptor beta chains from one sample, sequenced in a study of T cells in Graves' hyperthyroidism and ophthalmopathy. RNA transcripts yielded amplified TCR beta CDR3 regions. An initial round of RT-PCR targeting the TCR CDR3 relied on the HTBI primer set. TCRdb itself ran the multiplex PCR reads through MiXCR, one entry per CDR3 protein. The sample contains over 300,000 distinct CDR3 sequences, over 11% of which appear only once. Material for sequencing was blood. The receptors derive from a woman aged 55 to 70 with Graves' hyperthyroidism.

This clonotype appeared a few times. The chain carries TRBV5-1 and TRBJ1-2; no reliable D call. This CDR3 is 13 amino acids long. V was trimmed by 5 bases and J by 10 bases, leaving 18 bases between them. The germline V gene encodes CDR1 SGHRS and CDR2 YFSETQ. CDR3 sequence reads: CASSEDTGIVYTF. The CDR3 DNA reads TGCGCCAGCAGTGAAGATACCGGAATAGTCTACACCTTC. Supplemented by reference TRBV5-1 and TRBJ1-2, the full variable domain reads KAGVTQTPRYLIKTRGQQVTLSCSPISGHRSVSWYQQTPGQGLQFLFEYFSETQRNKGNFPGRFSGRQFSNSRSEMNVSTLELGDSALYLCASSEDTGIVYTFGSGTRLTVV.

A few counts support this clonotype. The gene calls are TRBV7-6 and TRBJ2-1; D not certain. V was pared by 1 base and J by 10 bases, with 8 bases between. CDR3 length: 12 amino acids. Germline V gives CDR1 SGHVS, CDR2 FNYEAQ. CDR3 nucleotide sequence: TGTGCCAGCAGCTTAGGAGACTGGGAGCAGTTCTTC. It codes for CASSLGDWEQFF.

The J gene is TRBJ1-1, the V gene TRBV2; TRBD1 aligns across 9 bases. Germline CDR1 and CDR2: SNHLY and FYNNEI. V gave up 9 bases and J gave up 7 bases; unmatched junction bases: 9. This CDR3 spans 13 amino acids. CDR3 nucleotide sequence: TGTGCCAGAGCATTACAGGGGGCCGGTGAAGCTTTCTTT. It is translated as CARALQGAGEAFF.

The gene calls are TRBV5-1 and TRBJ2-1; 12 bases agree with TRBD2. The length of the CDR3 is 17 residues. CDR1 is SGHRS and CDR2 is YFSETQ in the germline V gene. The V segment lost 4 bases and the J segment 4 bases; nucleotides outside the gene matches: 9. The CDR3 region is CASSLGLAGSRYNEQFF. CDR3 nucleotides: TGCGCCAGCAGCCTCGGACTAGCGGGATCCCGATACAATGAGCAGTTCTTC.

This clonotype was detected ten times or more. The chain is built from TRBV7-9 and TRBJ2-7, with D maybe TRBD2 (5 bases). Germline-derived CDR1 and CDR2 are SEHNR and FQNEAQ (reference sequence). V lost 5 bases and J lost 4, with 6 bases in between. CDR3 length: 11 residues. For the CDR3, the DNA is TGTGCCAGCAGCCGGGAATACGAGCAGTACTTC. Translation: CASSREYEQYF.

This clonotype has only a few counts. This sequence joins TRBV10-3 and TRBJ2-1; tentative D call: TRBD2 (5 bases). The germline V gene encodes CDR1 ENHRY and CDR2 SYGVKD. The V end was cut by 10 bases, the J end by 2 bases, with 15 bases between. This CDR3 has 14 residues. CDR3 sequence reads: CASRIGLPYNEQFF. The DNA for the CDR3 is TGTGCCAGTAGGATAGGACTTCCCTACAATGAGCAGTTCTTC.

This clonotype has at least ten counts. The V gene is TRBV6-1, the J gene TRBJ2-1, with TRBD2 matching 8 bases. CDR1 MNHNS and CDR2 SASEGT come from the germline V gene. V shed 8 bases, J shed 7 bases, and the junction held 16 bases outside the gene matches. This CDR3 contains 16 residues. The chain's CDR3 is CASGQGGTSGRNEQFF. The DNA of the CDR3 is TGTGCCAGCGGCCAGGGAGGGACTAGTGGTAGAAATGAGCAGTTCTTC.

The table lists this clonotype with many counts. The chain employs TRBV7-9 and TRBJ1-2; D gene unclear. Germline CDR1 and CDR2: SEHNR and FQNEAQ (reference sequence). This CDR3 contains 13 residues. V gave up 5 bases and J gave up 6 bases, with 13 bases separating them. The CDR3 region has the DNA TGTGCCAGCAGCCGGACGACTGAGGATGGCTACACCTTC. It translates to CASSRTTEDGYTF.

This clonotype showed up many times. V is TRBV20-1 and J is TRBJ2-1; TRBD2 aligns across 13 bases. V shed 3 bases, J shed 5 bases, and the junction held 13 bases outside the gene matches. Germline assignment: CDR1 DFQATT and CDR2 SNEGSKA (reference sequence). The CDR3 has 18 residues. The CDR3 nucleotides are TGCAGTGCTAGTTCGTGGACTAGCGGGAGCCTATCAGACAATGAGCAGTTCTTC. This encodes CSASSWTSGSLSDNEQFF.

This clonotype was observed many times. The J gene is TRBJ2-7, the V gene TRBV6-2 or TRBV6-3, with 13 positions matching TRBD2. CDR1 and CDR2 (germline): MNHEY, SVGEGT. V lost 5 bases and J lost 1; bases outside the gene matches: 8. This CDR3 has 17 residues. CDR3: CASSNPPGLAGSYEQYF. DNA for the CDR3: TGTGCCAGCAGTAACCCCCCGGGACTAGCGGGGTCCTACGAGCAGTACTTC.

In its sample, this clonotype was seen many times. This chain connects TRBV19 to TRBJ2-7; TRBD1 agrees at 10 bases. Trimming removed 2 bases from V and 6 bases from J; junction bases left unmatched: 4. In germline, CDR1 is LNHDA, CDR2 SQIVND (reference sequence). The CDR3 has 14 residues. CDR3 loop: CASSIPGTGVEQYF. The CDR3 bases are TGTGCCAGTAGTATACCCGGGACAGGGGTCGAGCAGTACTTC.

J is TRBJ1-6 and V is TRBV10-3; D might be TRBD1 (6 bases). From germline, CDR1 is ENHRY and CDR2 SYGVKD. The CDR3 has 13 amino acids. Trimming took 6 bases from V and 10 from J, leaving 13 bases between them. Written as DNA, the CDR3 is TGTGCCATCAGGGGGGCACTAGTCTCACCCCTCCACTTT. It encodes CAIRGALVSPLHF.

The table lists this clonotype with many counts. V and J are TRBV7-9 and TRBJ2-1, with TRBD2 identical over 8 bases. CDR3 length equals 13 residues. Germline V gene data show CDR1 as SEHNR and CDR2 as FQNEAQ (reference sequence). Trimming removed 5 bases from V and 9 bases from J; junction bases left unmatched: 6. CDR3 sequence: CASSPGTRSEQFF. The CDR3, as DNA: TGTGCCAGCAGCCCTGGGACTAGAAGTGAGCAGTTCTTC.

This clonotype was seen only a few times. This chain joins TRBV5-8 and TRBJ1-4, with a tentative D call TRBD1 (5 bases). The CDR3 is 19 amino acids. V was shortened by 4 bases and J by 1 base, with 23 bases between the two germline ends. The germline V gene encodes CDR1 SGHTS and CDR2 YDEGEE. CDR3 DNA: TGTGCCAGCAGCGCCGGGGGAGTAGGATCGGGAGTAACTAATGAAAAACTGTTTTTT. Protein sequence: CASSAGGVGSGVTNEKLFF.

Regarding this clonotype: This sequence may be a read error, since a much larger clone differs from it by one base. The gene calls are TRBV6-1 and TRBJ1-1; a possible D gene is TRBD1 (5 bases). This CDR3 has 15 amino acids. V gave up 5 bases and J gave up 1 base, with 14 bases separating them. Germline CDR1 and CDR2: MNHNS and SASEGT. In DNA, the CDR3 is TGTGCCAGCAGTCGCGGGACGTGGGGGAACACTGAAGCTTTCTTT. This translates into CASSRGTWGNTEAFF.

This clonotype has a count of ten or more. The V gene is TRBV28, the J gene TRBJ2-7; TRBD2 matches at 10 bases. The junction had 3 bases not matched to a gene; V was cut back by 5 bases and J by 5 bases. Germline assignment: CDR1 MDHEN and CDR2 SYDVKM. The length of the CDR3 is 13 residues. In nucleotides, the CDR3 is TGTGCCAGCAGTCCTAGCGGGAGCCACGAGCAGTACTTC. This translates into CASSPSGSHEQYF.

In its sample, this clonotype was seen many times. This chain connects TRBV3-1 to TRBJ2-7; D gene uncertain. Per germline, CDR1 LGHDT and CDR2 YNNKEL (reference sequence). This CDR3 region has 14 residues. Trimming removed 0 bases at V and 3 bases at J, with 9 bases between. The CDR3 bases are TGTGCCAGCAGCCAAGATAGGCTCTACTACGAGCAGTACTTC. This sequence encodes CASSQDRLYYEQYF.

This clonotype was seen ten or more times. The chain couples TRBV6-5 to TRBJ1-1, with D perhaps TRBD1 (5 bases). The germline V gene encodes CDR1 MNHEY and CDR2 SVGAGI. The CDR3 consists of 15 residues. Deletions cut 0 bases from V and 4 bases from J, with 12 bases between. CDR3 amino acids: CASSYSAGGVTEAFF. In nucleotides, the CDR3 is TGTGCCAGCAGTTACTCGGCTGGGGGAGTCACTGAAGCTTTCTTT.

Many counts were recorded for this clonotype. The chain is built from TRBV11-2 and TRBJ2-3; TRBD1 matches at 9 bases. Germline-derived CDR1 and CDR2 are SGHAT and FQNNGV. The CDR3 is made up of 15 amino acids. V lost 7 bases, J lost 4 bases, and 9 bases stayed unmatched. In DNA form, the CDR3 reads TGTGCCAGCACCTTCTACAGGGGGCAGGCAGATACGCAGTATTTT. Amino acid sequence: CASTFYRGQADTQYF. Full variable domain (remainder filled in from reference TRBV11-2 and TRBJ2-3): EAGVAQSPRYKIIEKRQSVAFWCNPISGHATLYWYQQILGQGPKLLIQFQNNGVVDDSQLPKDRFSAERLKGVDSTLKIQPAKLEDSAVYLCASTFYRGQADTQYFGPGTRLTVL.

This clonotype appeared a few times. The chain joins TRBV27 to TRBJ1-2; possible D gene TRBD1, 5 bases. CDR3 length: 14 amino acids. V was pared by 8 bases and J by 4 bases, with 17 bases between. CDR1 and CDR2 from the germline V gene are MNHEY and SMNVEV (reference sequence). CDR3 sequence reads: CASGDAPGVYGYTF. CDR3 coding DNA: TGTGCCAGCGGGGACGCTCCCGGAGTCTATGGCTACACCTTC.

This clonotype was detected only a few times. The gene calls are TRBV6-1 and TRBJ1-5; 8 bases map to TRBD1. CDR1 and CDR2 from the germline V gene are MNHNS and SASEGT. The CDR3 totals 15 residues. V was pared by 6 bases and J by 2 bases, with 6 bases of the junction left unmatched. The CDR3 sequence is CASRPQDRGNQPQHF. The CDR3 DNA sequence: TGTGCCAGCAGACCACAGGACAGGGGCAATCAGCCCCAGCATTTT.

This clonotype was counted ten times or more. The J gene is TRBJ2-1, the V gene TRBV12-3 or TRBV12-4, with D maybe TRBD1 (6 bases). Trimming took off 3 bases at V and 9 bases at J, with 15 bases between the two ends. The CDR3 spans 14 residues. CDR3 region: CASSFIQGGVEQFF. CDR3 DNA sequence: TGTGCCAGCAGTTTTATCCAAGGGGGAGTTGAGCAGTTCTTC.